The present T cell receptor beta chain was sequenced within a study of regulatory T cells in long-lasting Graves disease. The study, taken as a whole, reports: Newly diagnosed disease favored TRBV20-1 and TRBJ2-1 over persistent disease.

This CDR3 is built from 14 residues. The germline V gene encodes CDR1 MNHNS and CDR2 SASEGT. This clonotype was found many times. As yet, its antigen is unknown. The junction shows a germline mismatch at one end, possibly a read error. Arm-PCR of CDR3 regions and iRepertoire HTBI primers were used to build TCR beta libraries. TCRdb passed the multiplex PCR reads through MiXCR, listing each CDR3 protein once. The table has a few hundred thousand distinct CDR3 sequences, 12% seen once. Described time point: newly diagnosed GD, antithyroid drugs for less than 3 months. Preparation of the TCR library used RNA extracted from PBMCs. The same specimen was also included in a second study, on T cells in Graves' hyperthyroidism and ophthalmopathy. From that study: Orbital computed tomography and thyroid ultrasound, together with serum TRAb and thyroxine and clinical symptoms, were used for diagnoses.

The chain is built from TRBV6-1 and TRBJ2-1; D may be TRBD1 or TRBD2 (5 bases each). This TCR was recovered from a woman aged 18-29 years with Graves disease. The sequences come from peripheral blood mononuclear cells (PBMCs), collected at new diagnosis, from a patient treated with antithyroid drugs. CDR3: CASTYTLGPGRASF. In nucleotides, the CDR3 is TGTGCCAGCACCTACACCCTGGGACCGGGCCGGGCTAGCTTC.